Listed below are T cell receptor beta chains from one sample, sequenced in a study of blood T cell repertoires in COVID-19. The protocol was immunoSEQ multiplex PCR, while the TCRdb copy is restricted to in-frame clones and leaves out a portion. The sample lists fewer than 300,000 clones, over 75% seen once, with less than 15% in the top ten. The sample taken for sequencing was peripheral blood. All receptors derive from a human donor in a cohort sampled during active COVID-19. Each CDR3 is given with its conserved first and last residue. Fields, in order: CDR3 protein, CDR3 DNA, D gene, J gene, V gene, clone size. The D gene is left open where the match is weak. Not every row has a clone size; where given, it reads once, few, many or a size class.

CDR3aa: CASSPQGRAQYF; CDR3nt: TGTGCCAGCAGTCCCCAGGGAAGAGCGCAGTATTTT; d_gene: -; j_gene: TRBJ2-3; v_gene: TRBV27; abundance: -
CDR3aa: CASRARLARYEQYF; CDR3nt: TGTGCCAGCAGGGCTAGACTAGCGCGGTACGAGCAGTACTTC; d_gene: TRBD2; j_gene: TRBJ2-7; v_gene: TRBV2; abundance: -
CDR3aa: CASTTSGIRSVFF; CDR3nt: TGTGCCAGCACCACTAGCGGGATAAGGTCGGTGTTCTTC; d_gene: TRBD2; j_gene: TRBJ2-1; v_gene: TRBV27; abundance: -
CDR3aa: CASKRSFSRDDEQFF; CDR3nt: TGTGCCAGCAAGCGTAGTTTCTCGCGGGACGATGAGCAGTTCTTC; d_gene: -; j_gene: TRBJ2-1; v_gene: TRBV9; abundance: -
CDR3aa: CASSPRTSGSNEQFF; CDR3nt: TGTGCCAGCTCACCACGGACTAGCGGAAGCAATGAGCAGTTCTTC; d_gene: TRBD2; j_gene: TRBJ2-1; v_gene: TRBV18; abundance: -
CDR3aa: CASSYESGGYGYTF; CDR3nt: TGTGCCAGCAGTTACGAGAGCGGCGGGTATGGCTACACCTTC; d_gene: -; j_gene: TRBJ1-2; v_gene: TRBV6-5; abundance: once
CDR3aa: CASSPRLAGGPGEQFF; CDR3nt: TGTGCCAGCAGCCCCCGACTAGCGGGAGGGCCGGGTGAGCAGTTCTTC; d_gene: TRBD2; j_gene: TRBJ2-1; v_gene: TRBV5-4; abundance: -
CDR3aa: CASSPELQGNIQYF; CDR3nt: TGTGCCAGCTCACCGGAATTACAGGGGAACATTCAGTACTTC; d_gene: TRBD1; j_gene: TRBJ2-4; v_gene: TRBV18; abundance: -
CDR3aa: CASSPRVYAGEQYF; CDR3nt: TGTGCCAGCAGTCCCCGTGTTTATGCCGGCGAGCAGTACTTC; d_gene: -; j_gene: TRBJ2-7; v_gene: TRBV14; abundance: few
CDR3aa: CATSDFAPGFTDTQYF; CDR3nt: TGTGCCACCAGTGATTTTGCCCCAGGTTTCACAGATACGCAGTATTTT; d_gene: -; j_gene: TRBJ2-3; v_gene: TRBV24-1; abundance: -
CDR3aa: CASSSFRDSQETQYF; CDR3nt: TGTGCCAGCAGTAGCTTCCGGGACAGCCAAGAGACCCAGTACTTC; d_gene: TRBD1; j_gene: TRBJ2-5; v_gene: TRBV6-6; abundance: few
CDR3aa: CASSLRGNTEAFF; CDR3nt: TGTGCCAGCAGCTTAAGGGGGAACACTGAAGCTTTCTTT; d_gene: -; j_gene: TRBJ1-1; v_gene: TRBV7-6; abundance: -
CDR3aa: CASSMGGAGANVLTF; CDR3nt: TGTGCCAGTAGTATGGGCGGGGCCGGGGCCAACGTCCTGACTTTC; d_gene: -; j_gene: TRBJ2-6; v_gene: TRBV19; abundance: -
CDR3aa: CASSPGTENYGYTF; CDR3nt: TGTGCCAGCAGCCCCGGGACAGAAAACTATGGCTACACCTTC; d_gene: TRBD1; j_gene: TRBJ1-2; v_gene: TRBV6-2/TRBV6-3; abundance: -
CDR3aa: CATSDSRELNIQYF; CDR3nt: TGTGCCACCAGTGATAGCCGGGAGCTGAACATTCAGTACTTC; d_gene: -; j_gene: TRBJ2-4; v_gene: TRBV24-1; abundance: -
CDR3aa: CASSPGKYNSPLHF; CDR3nt: TGTGCCAGCTCACCCGGGAAGTATAATTCACCCCTCCACTTT; d_gene: -; j_gene: TRBJ1-6; v_gene: TRBV18; abundance: -
CDR3aa: CASTPQDFYGYTF; CDR3nt: TGTGCCAGCACCCCACAGGATTTTTATGGCTACACCTTC; d_gene: -; j_gene: TRBJ1-2; v_gene: TRBV28; abundance: -
CDR3aa: CASSPGALKGDTQYF; CDR3nt: TGTGCCAGCAGCCCTGGGGCTCTAAAAGGGGATACGCAGTATTTT; d_gene: -; j_gene: TRBJ2-3; v_gene: TRBV7-9; abundance: -
CDR3aa: CAWSVASGVPGELFF; CDR3nt: TGTGCCTGGAGTGTCGCTAGCGGAGTACCAGGGGAGCTGTTTTTT; d_gene: TRBD2; j_gene: TRBJ2-2; v_gene: TRBV30; abundance: -
CDR3aa: CASTEPGGTEAFF; CDR3nt: TGTGCCAGCACCGAACCAGGGGGGACTGAAGCTTTCTTT; d_gene: TRBD1; j_gene: TRBJ1-1; v_gene: TRBV28; abundance: -
CDR3aa: CASSLGGTRQETQYF; CDR3nt: TGTGCCAGCAGCTTAGGGGGGACTAGACAAGAGACCCAGTACTTC; d_gene: TRBD2; j_gene: TRBJ2-5; v_gene: TRBV7-9; abundance: few
CDR3aa: CASQRDRNTEAFF; CDR3nt: TGTGCCAGCCAAAGGGACAGGAACACTGAAGCTTTCTTT; d_gene: TRBD1; j_gene: TRBJ1-1; v_gene: TRBV11-1; abundance: once
CDR3aa: CASSQDMTGAFF; CDR3nt: TGTGCCAGCAGCCAAGACATGACGGGAGCTTTCTTT; d_gene: -; j_gene: TRBJ1-1; v_gene: TRBV3-1/TRBV3-2; abundance: -
CDR3aa: CASSLVLRPQHF; CDR3nt: TGTGCCAGCAGCTTAGTTTTGAGGCCCCAGCATTTT; d_gene: -; j_gene: TRBJ1-5; v_gene: TRBV7-8; abundance: -
CDR3aa: CASRLTSGAASYTF; CDR3nt: TGTGCCAGCAGGCTAACATCAGGGGCGGCTAGCTACACCTTC; d_gene: -; j_gene: TRBJ1-2; v_gene: TRBV3-1/TRBV3-2; abundance: few
CDR3aa: CASSRDYGSYEQYF; CDR3nt: TGTGCCAGCTCACGGGACTATGGGTCCTACGAGCAGTACTTC; d_gene: TRBD2; j_gene: TRBJ2-7; v_gene: TRBV18; abundance: -
CDR3aa: CSAGQGAGSPLHF; CDR3nt: TGCAGCGCGGGGCAGGGGGCCGGTTCACCCCTCCACTTT; d_gene: TRBD1; j_gene: TRBJ1-6; v_gene: TRBV29-1; abundance: -
CDR3aa: CASSQDRGGGTTQFF; CDR3nt: TGCGCCAGCAGCCAAGATAGAGGGGGAGGGACTACACAGTTCTTC; d_gene: -; j_gene: TRBJ2-1; v_gene: TRBV4-3; abundance: -
CDR3aa: CASSSEATEAFF; CDR3nt: TGTGCCAGCAGTTCGGAGGCCACTGAAGCTTTCTTT; d_gene: -; j_gene: TRBJ1-1; v_gene: TRBV12-3/TRBV12-4; abundance: -
CDR3aa: CASSSGLAGTGELFF; CDR3nt: TGCGCCAGCAGCTCCGGACTAGCGGGCACCGGGGAGCTGTTTTTT; d_gene: TRBD2; j_gene: TRBJ2-2; v_gene: TRBV5-1; abundance: -
CDR3aa: CASSQDVAGGLGEQYF; CDR3nt: TGCGCCAGCAGCCAAGATGTAGCGGGAGGTTTGGGCGAGCAGTACTTC; d_gene: TRBD2; j_gene: TRBJ2-7; v_gene: TRBV4-1; abundance: -
CDR3aa: CASSVSTSNTGELFF; CDR3nt: TGTGCCAGTAGTGTCAGTACATCGAACACCGGGGAGCTGTTTTTT; d_gene: -; j_gene: TRBJ2-2; v_gene: TRBV19; abundance: -
CDR3aa: CASSLSLDTGQFF; CDR3nt: TGTGCCAGCAGTTTAAGTCTTGATACTGGGCAGTTCTTC; d_gene: -; j_gene: TRBJ2-1; v_gene: TRBV27; abundance: -
CDR3aa: CASSLGQENIQYF; CDR3nt: TGTGCCAGCAGTCTAGGACAGGAAAACATTCAGTACTTC; d_gene: TRBD1; j_gene: TRBJ2-4; v_gene: TRBV6-6; abundance: once
CDR3aa: CASSWPGGGLAGELFF; CDR3nt: TGTGCCAGCAGCTGGCCCGGCGGGGGACTCGCCGGGGAGCTGTTTTTT; d_gene: TRBD2; j_gene: TRBJ2-2; v_gene: TRBV7-2; abundance: -
CDR3aa: CAIKTGASNQPQHF; CDR3nt: TGTGCCATCAAAACAGGGGCTAGCAATCAGCCCCAGCATTTT; d_gene: TRBD1; j_gene: TRBJ1-5; v_gene: TRBV9; abundance: -
CDR3aa: CAISVGTGVTDTQYF; CDR3nt: TGTGCCATCAGTGTCGGGACAGGAGTTACAGATACGCAGTATTTT; d_gene: TRBD1; j_gene: TRBJ2-3; v_gene: TRBV10-3; abundance: -
CDR3aa: CASSIRTSGYNEQFF; CDR3nt: TGTGCCAGCAGCATCCGGACTAGCGGCTACAATGAGCAGTTCTTC; d_gene: TRBD2; j_gene: TRBJ2-1; v_gene: TRBV6-5; abundance: -
CDR3aa: CASSYRGRNTEAFF; CDR3nt: TGTGCCAGCAGCTACAGGGGTAGGAACACTGAAGCTTTCTTT; d_gene: TRBD1; j_gene: TRBJ1-1; v_gene: TRBV7-9; abundance: -
CDR3aa: CASSPFSGNYGYTF; CDR3nt: TGTGCCAGCAGCCCTTTCAGCGGTAACTATGGCTACACCTTC; d_gene: -; j_gene: TRBJ1-2; v_gene: TRBV7-2; abundance: -
CDR3aa: CATWDTDYGYTF; CDR3nt: TGTGCCACCTGGGACACCGACTATGGCTACACCTTC; d_gene: -; j_gene: TRBJ1-2; v_gene: TRBV24-1; abundance: -
CDR3aa: CASSPSGSGGELFF; CDR3nt: TGTGCCAGCAGCCCCAGCGGGAGCGGCGGGGAGCTGTTTTTT; d_gene: TRBD2; j_gene: TRBJ2-2; v_gene: TRBV7-7; abundance: few
CDR3aa: CASRQYSNQPQHF; CDR3nt: TGTGCCAGCCGACAGTATAGCAATCAGCCCCAGCATTTT; d_gene: -; j_gene: TRBJ1-5; v_gene: TRBV6-5; abundance: -
CDR3aa: CASSYGGQPQHF; CDR3nt: TGTGCCAGCAGTTACGGAGGTCAGCCCCAGCATTTT; d_gene: -; j_gene: TRBJ1-5; v_gene: TRBV6-2/TRBV6-3; abundance: -
CDR3aa: CASRQGGTIQYF; CDR3nt: TGTGCCAGCCGACAGGGAGGAACCATTCAGTACTTC; d_gene: -; j_gene: TRBJ2-4; v_gene: TRBV19; abundance: once
CDR3aa: CASSSYGGNSPLHF; CDR3nt: TGTGCCAGCAGCTCGTATGGGGGGAATTCACCCCTCCACTTT; d_gene: -; j_gene: TRBJ1-6; v_gene: TRBV5-4; abundance: -
CDR3aa: CASSPQGWNTEAFF; CDR3nt: TGCGCCAGCAGCCCTCAGGGTTGGAACACTGAAGCTTTCTTT; d_gene: -; j_gene: TRBJ1-1; v_gene: TRBV5-1; abundance: -
CDR3aa: CAGYRTDTNTGELFF; CDR3nt: TGTGCCGGATATAGGACGGACACGAACACCGGGGAGCTGTTTTTT; d_gene: -; j_gene: TRBJ2-2; v_gene: TRBV19; abundance: -
CDR3aa: CASSPQGNTGELFF; CDR3nt: TGTGCCAGCAGCCCCCAGGGGAACACCGGGGAGCTGTTTTTT; d_gene: -; j_gene: TRBJ2-2; v_gene: TRBV9; abundance: -
CDR3aa: CASSLGQGNEQFF; CDR3nt: TGTGCCAGCAGCTTGGGACAGGGCAATGAGCAGTTCTTC; d_gene: TRBD1; j_gene: TRBJ2-1; v_gene: TRBV5-8; abundance: -
CDR3aa: CASSLSTDRGGGYTF; CDR3nt: TGTGCCAGCAGTTTATCCACCGACAGGGGAGGGGGCTACACCTTC; d_gene: TRBD1; j_gene: TRBJ1-2; v_gene: TRBV28; abundance: once
CDR3aa: CASSLAYTDTQYF; CDR3nt: TGTGCCAGCAGCTTAGCGTACACAGATACGCAGTATTTT; d_gene: -; j_gene: TRBJ2-3; v_gene: TRBV7-9; abundance: -
CDR3aa: CASSVTSSGELFF; CDR3nt: TGTGCCAGCAGCGTGACTAGCTCCGGGGAGCTGTTTTTT; d_gene: TRBD2; j_gene: TRBJ2-2; v_gene: TRBV9; abundance: few
CDR3aa: CASSLTASGNTIYF; CDR3nt: TGCGCCAGCAGCTTGACAGCCTCTGGAAACACCATATATTTT; d_gene: -; j_gene: TRBJ1-3; v_gene: TRBV5-1; abundance: -
CDR3aa: CASGLVLGVRASNQPQHF; CDR3nt: TGTGCTAGTGGTTTGGTACTTGGTGTCAGGGCCTCCAATCAGCCCCAGCATTTT; d_gene: -; j_gene: TRBJ1-5; v_gene: TRBV12-5; abundance: -
CDR3aa: CASSLGQGNEQYF; CDR3nt: TGTGCCAGCAGCTTAGGGCAGGGAAACGAGCAGTACTTC; d_gene: -; j_gene: TRBJ2-7; v_gene: TRBV7-2; abundance: -
CDR3aa: CASKVRTDNSPLHF; CDR3nt: TGTGCCAGCAAAGTCAGGACAGATAATTCACCCCTCCACTTT; d_gene: -; j_gene: TRBJ1-6; v_gene: TRBV2; abundance: -
CDR3aa: CASCPVPTSYEQYF; CDR3nt: TGTGCCAGCTGCCCAGTGCCCACCTCCTACGAGCAGTACTTC; d_gene: -; j_gene: TRBJ2-7; v_gene: TRBV6-5; abundance: few
CDR3aa: CASGGGNQPQHF; CDR3nt: TGTGCCAGCGGGGGGGGCAATCAGCCCCAGCATTTT; d_gene: -; j_gene: TRBJ1-5; v_gene: TRBV28; abundance: -
CDR3aa: CASSIGRRGRGMEYTEAFF; CDR3nt: TGTGCCAGTAGTATAGGTCGTCGGGGAAGGGGGATGGAGTACACTGAAGCTTTCTTT; d_gene: -; j_gene: TRBJ1-1; v_gene: TRBV19; abundance: -